The 8 T cell receptor beta chains listed next were all sequenced from one sample in a study of blood T cells in healthy people across ages. The use of a sample-barcoded 5' primer and a J-beta primer mix characterized a second PCR of about 7 to 12 cycles. TCRdb ran MiXCR on the 5' RACE reads and lists one entry per CDR3 protein. This table holds roughly 1,700,000 distinct CDR3 sequences, approximately 28% found once. The material sequenced was blood. The receptors derive from a woman in her thirties in good health.

The rearrangement uses TRBV6-2 or TRBV6-3 and TRBJ1-1; tentative D call: TRBD1 (6 bases). The CDR3 loop spans 14 amino acids. Trimming cost V 5 bases and J 1 base, with 11 bases left between them. CDR1 is MNHEY and CDR2 is SVGEGT in the germline V gene. Written as DNA, the CDR3 is TGTGCCAGCAGTGCCAGGACAGCGAACACTGAAGCTTTCTTT. Translation gives CASSARTANTEAFF.

This clonotype was seen a few times. The gene calls are TRBV12-5 and TRBJ2-7; 10 nucleotides agree with TRBD2. J was trimmed by 8 bases and V by 2 bases; bases with no gene match: 6. CDR1 and CDR2 (germline): LGHNT, FRNRAP. The CDR3 runs to 14 residues. The CDR3 is CASGLLAGVIKQYF. CDR3 DNA sequence: TGTGCTAGTGGTTTGCTAGCGGGAGTAATTAAGCAGTACTTC.

CDR3 residues: CASSPPVKEAFF. CDR3 in DNA: TGTGCCAGCTCACCACCGGTGAAAGAAGCTTTCTTT. This chain links TRBV18 with TRBJ1-1; no clear D gene. V gave up 0 bases and J gave up 8 bases, with 7 bases separating them. The CDR3 contains 12 residues. The germline V gene encodes CDR1 KGHSH and CDR2 LQKENI. The whole variable domain, filled in from reference TRBV18 and TRBJ1-1, reads NAGVMQNPRHLVRRRGQEARLRCSPMKGHSHVYWYRQLPEEGLKFMVYLQKENIIDESGMPKERFSAEFPKEGPSILRIQQVVRGDSAAYFCASSPPVKEAFFGQGTRLTVV.

In this sample, this clonotype turned up a few times. The gene calls are TRBV2 and TRBJ2-5, with D maybe TRBD1 (5 bases). The CDR3 length is 12 residues. V was shortened by 11 bases and J by 2 bases, with 12 bases between the two germline ends. The germline V gene has CDR1 SNHLY and CDR2 FYNNEI. In DNA, the CDR3 is TGTGCCGGACACGGTGAACAAGAGACCCAGTACTTC. Translated, it gives CAGHGEQETQYF. Looking up the rest from reference TRBV2 and TRBJ2-5 gives the full variable domain: EPEVTQTPSHQVTQMGQEVILRCVPISNHLYFYWYRQILGQKVEFLVSFYNNEISEKSEIFDDQFSVERPDGSNFTLKIRSTKLEDSAMYFCAGHGEQETQYFGPGTRLLVL.

This clonotype was counted a few times. V is TRBV20-1 and J is TRBJ1-4; the match to TRBD1 covers 7 bases. Germline assignment: CDR1 DFQATT and CDR2 SNEGSKA (reference sequence). The CDR3 extends over 12 amino acids. Trimming took 2 bases from V and 7 from J; bases not matched to a gene: 1. CDR3 amino acids: CSARQGGEKLFF. CDR3 nucleotides: TGCAGTGCTAGACAGGGGGGTGAAAAACTGTTTTTT.

V is TRBV6-2 or TRBV6-3 and J is TRBJ2-3; D is perhaps TRBD2 (6 bases). The CDR3 runs 13 residues. V lost 6 bases, J lost 5 bases, and 12 bases lay in between. The germline CDR1 and CDR2 sequences are MNHEY and SVGEGT. The CDR3 protein is CASRGGVIDTQYF. The CDR3 nucleotides read TGTGCCAGCAGAGGAGGGGTTATAGATACGCAGTATTTT.

The sample holds a few counts of this clonotype. V is TRBV19 and J is TRBJ2-7, with D uncertain. The V end was cut by 3 bases, the J end by 3 bases, with 3 bases between. The V gene's germline CDR1 is LNHDA and CDR2 SQIVND (reference sequence). The CDR3 is made up of 11 amino acids. CDR3 bases: TGTGCCAGTAGTATGGACTACGAGCAGTACTTC. Amino acid sequence: CASSMDYEQYF.

Comments on this clonotype: The junction and the germline gene differ at one end; a read error may be behind it. This chain connects TRBV7-3 to TRBJ2-3; 7 nucleotides agree with TRBD1. The CDR3 consists of 16 residues. Germline assignment: CDR1 SGHTA and CDR2 FQGTGA. CDR3 sequence (DNA): TGCGCCAGCAGCTTAAAGAGGACAGGCGGCACAGATACGCAGTATTTT. This codes for CASSLKRTGGTDTQYF.